This entry concerns a single T cell receptor beta chain. This entry is derived from a study of blood T cell repertoires in COVID-19. Study as a whole: Researchers got acute and convalescent COVID-19 samples from the United States, Italy and Spain. T cells, B-cell-depleted T cells, or PBMCs provided the cDNA or gDNA that served as material.

Libraries were prepared by immunoSEQ multiplex PCR; TCRdb keeps only in-frame clonotypes and omits some of them. The sample lists roughly 410,000 clones, around 89% occurring once. The CDR3 loop spans 18 amino acids. Germline CDR1 and CDR2: SGDLS and YYNGEE. The trim removed 0 bases at V and 4 bases at J, leaving 11 bases unmatched. This sequence was found in a man in his forties with acute or convalescent COVID-19. The chain carries TRBV9 and TRBJ2-2; 8 bases align to TRBD2. The material sequenced was peripheral blood. CDR3 bases: TGTGCCAGCAGCGTAGCACTAGCGGCCCAAGGCGGCACCGGGGAGCTGTTTTTT. Its protein product is CASSVALAAQGGTGELFF.